The 5 T cell receptor beta chains listed next were all sequenced from one sample in a study of T cells after yellow fever vaccination. TCRdb re-derived calls from the 5' RACE reads in MiXCR, one entry per CDR3 protein. The data contain some 48,000 distinct CDR3 sequences, around 6.5% of them singletons. Here the sequenced sample was PBMCs, either bulk or a sorted T-cell subset (CD4+, CD8+, memory, or dextramer-sorted; not recorded which), taken 45 days after the yellow fever booster vaccination. Receptors were obtained from a man aged 30-40 years who received the YFV17D yellow fever vaccine.

This clonotype was detected ten times or more. The chain joins TRBV3-1 to TRBJ2-1; D is undetermined. In germline, CDR1 is LGHDT, CDR2 YNNKEL (reference sequence). The CDR3 is made up of 13 amino acids. Between the trimmed V and J ends, which lost 5 bases and 5 bases, there was a span of 10 bases. The DNA of the CDR3 is TGTGCCAGCAGCAGAAACAACAACAATGAGCAGTTCTTC. This codes for CASSRNNNNEQFF.

This clonotype was recorded many times. The chain joins TRBV18 to TRBJ1-5; tentative D call: TRBD1 (5 bases). V was trimmed by 11 bases and J by 4 bases, leaving 15 bases between them. From germline, CDR1 is KGHSH and CDR2 LQKENI. This CDR3 contains 13 residues. Written as DNA, the CDR3 is TGTGCCGGGTCGGAGGGGTTAAATCAGCCCCAGCATTTT. It specifies CAGSEGLNQPQHF.

This clonotype was seen many times. The chain joins TRBV12-3 or TRBV12-4 to TRBJ1-2; D might be TRBD1 (6 bases). There are 12 residues in the CDR3. With 3 bases removed from V and 7 bases from J, the gap between germline ends came to 9 bases. CDR3: CASSFTRGGYTF. The CDR3 bases are TGTGCCAGCAGTTTCACCAGGGGTGGCTACACCTTC.

Many counts were recorded for this clonotype. The CDR3 bases are TGCAGTGCTAGTTTCACAAGTGTGTCCGAGCAGTACTTC. Translating gives CSASFTSVSEQYF. The gene calls are TRBV20-1 and TRBJ2-7; D gene ambiguous. The V end was cut by 3 bases, the J end by 6 bases, with 15 bases between. In germline, CDR1 is DFQATT, CDR2 SNEGSKA (reference sequence). The CDR3 spans 13 residues.

Comments on this clonotype: This could be a read error, since a much larger clone is one nucleotide away. The chain couples TRBV10-1 to TRBJ2-7; no firm D call. This CDR3 region has 13 residues. Looked up from germline, CDR1 is WNHNN and CDR2 is SYGVQD (reference sequence). The CDR3 is CASSDGQSFEQYF. CDR3 sequence (DNA): TGCGCCAGCAGTGACGGGCAGTCCTTCGAGCAGTACTTC.